The 13 T cell receptor beta chains in this list originate from one sample, sequenced in a study of cytomegalovirus exposure and HLA in healthy donors (dated by TCRdb to 2016 to 2017). The method behind the library was the immunoSEQ multiplex PCR assay. In TCRdb, the immuneACCESS table is reduced to in-frame sequences with V and J assigned. These tables do not hold every clone; where another copy was compared, an unresolved V gene accounts for under half, and the others remain unexplained. Recorded for this sample are about 200,000 clones; 83% of them occurred a single time. Jointly, the top ten make up around 5.4% of the sample. Sequenced: PBMCs. These receptors originate from a woman under 30 in good health and CMV-seronegative.

The chain is built from TRBV6-5 and TRBJ1-1, with D unclear. V dropped 5 bases and J dropped 7 bases, with 11 bases sitting between them. Germline V gene lookup returns CDR1 MNHEY and CDR2 SVGAGI. The CDR3 sequence is 12 residues long. The CDR3 DNA reads as TGTGCCAGCAGTAAGGGATCAAATGAAGCTTTCTTT. This gives the protein CASSKGSNEAFF.

This sequence joins TRBV9 and TRBJ2-7, with 9 bases matching TRBD2. Germline assignment: CDR1 SGDLS and CDR2 YYNGEE. CDR3 size: 12 residues. The junction had 0 bases not matched to a gene; V was cut back by 1 base and J by 7 bases. In DNA form, the CDR3 reads TGTGCCAGCAGCGTACTAGCGGGAGAGCAGTACTTC. Translated: CASSVLAGEQYF.

This clone was detected only once. CDR3 DNA: TGTGCCAGCAGCGCGGACCTTAATTCACCCCTCCACTTT. Translated: CASSADLNSPLHF. The chain couples TRBV9 to TRBJ1-6; D is undetermined. V was clipped by 3 bases and J by 6 bases, with 7 bases between them. The germline gives CDR1 SGDLS, CDR2 YYNGEE. CDR3 length: 13 amino acids.

The V call is TRBV13, the J call TRBJ2-1; D call uncertain. The V and J ends lost 1 base and 9 bases respectively, with 13 bases between them. Germline-derived CDR1 and CDR2 are PRHDT and FYEKMQ (reference sequence). This CDR3 is built from 14 residues. The chain's CDR3 is CASSLEMKVTEQFF. CDR3 in DNA: TGTGCCAGCAGCTTAGAAATGAAAGTAACTGAGCAGTTCTTC.

The chain recombines TRBV27 with TRBJ2-5, with 15 bases identical to TRBD2. J was trimmed by 5 bases and V by 0 bases; bases with no gene match: 16. Germline values: CDR1 MNHEY, CDR2 SMNVEV (reference sequence). The CDR3 extends over 21 amino acids. The CDR3 region has the DNA TGTGCCAGCAGTTTATCTGTCCCCTGGACTAGCGGGAGGGCCGAGTGGGAGACCCAGTACTTC. It codes for CASSLSVPWTSGRAEWETQYF.

The genes are TRBV2 and TRBJ2-1; possibly TRBD1 for D (6 bases). Germline assignment: CDR1 SNHLY and CDR2 FYNNEI. The CDR3 runs 17 residues. Deletions cut 2 bases from V and 0 bases from J, with 14 bases between. CDR3 bases: TGTGCCAGCAGTGAAAACAGGGCCCCGAGCTCCTACAATGAGCAGTTCTTC. Translation: CASSENRAPSSYNEQFF.

The V and J genes are TRBV5-1 and TRBJ1-1; D uncertain. V was clipped by 1 base and J by 3 bases, with 13 bases between them. The CDR3 covers 15 residues. Germline-derived CDR1 and CDR2 are SGHRS and YFSETQ. CDR3 sequence reads: CASSLTAPRDTEAFF. Here the CDR3 DNA reads TGCGCCAGCAGCTTGACGGCCCCTCGGGACACTGAAGCTTTCTTT.

CDR3 amino acids: CASSPILLGTTDTQYF. The CDR3 bases are TGTGCCAGCAGTCCTATACTATTGGGGACTACAGATACGCAGTATTTT. The chain joins TRBV13 to TRBJ2-3; possible D gene TRBD2, 6 bases. Trimming removed 6 bases from V and 3 bases from J, with 19 bases in between. The CDR3 is made up of 16 amino acids. Germline assignment: CDR1 PRHDT and CDR2 FYEKMQ (reference sequence).

Here the CDR3 reads CASSLSGYEQFF. The CDR3 bases are TGTGCCAGCAGCTTAAGTGGGTATGAGCAGTTCTTC. The chain joins TRBV7-3 to TRBJ2-1; D gene uncertain. V was pared by 1 base and J by 8 bases, with 6 bases between. Germline CDR1 reads SGHTA; CDR2 reads FQGTGA. This CDR3 has 12 residues.

This sequence joins TRBV25-1 and TRBJ1-1; no firm D call. The V gene lost 2 bases and the J gene lost 0 bases, with 4 bases spanning the gap. CDR1 and CDR2 (germline): MGHDK, SYGVNS. The CDR3 contains 13 residues. The DNA for the CDR3 is TGTGCCAGCAGTGAAACGGTGAACACTGAAGCTTTCTTT. It codes for CASSETVNTEAFF.

J is TRBJ2-2 and V is TRBV5-1; a weak D match, TRBD2 (6 bases). The CDR3 is 16 residues long. Trimming shortened V by 4 bases and J by 1 base, and 14 bases separated the two germline ends. Per the germline V gene, CDR1 is SGHRS and CDR2 is YFSETQ. The CDR3 DNA reads TGCGCCAGCAGCCGGGCGCGCGGGGTGAACACCGGGGAGCTGTTTTTT. The encoded protein is CASSRARGVNTGELFF. Combining the CDR3 with reference TRBV5-1 and TRBJ2-2 gives the whole variable domain KAGVTQTPRYLIKTRGQQVTLSCSPISGHRSVSWYQQTPGQGLQFLFEYFSETQRNKGNFPGRFSGRQFSNSRSEMNVSTLELGDSALYLCASSRARGVNTGELFFGEGSRLTVL.

V gene TRBV5-1 combines with J gene TRBJ2-7; D might be TRBD2 (6 bases). The germline V and J ends were trimmed by 5 bases and 5 bases, with 14 bases remaining between them. This CDR3 region has 13 residues. The germline gives CDR1 SGHRS, CDR2 YFSETQ. The CDR3 region is CASSRLEAHEQYF. CDR3 in DNA: TGCGCCAGCAGTAGACTAGAGGCCCACGAGCAGTACTTC.

This clone was seen a few times. This chain uses TRBV2 with TRBJ2-1; 10 nucleotides line up with TRBD2. Trimming removed 4 bases from V and 8 bases from J; junction bases left unmatched: 5. The CDR3 totals 14 residues. From germline, CDR1 is SNHLY and CDR2 FYNNEI. The CDR3 here is CASSASGRRHEQFF. The CDR3 DNA reads as TGTGCCAGCAGTGCTAGCGGGAGACGCCATGAGCAGTTCTTC.